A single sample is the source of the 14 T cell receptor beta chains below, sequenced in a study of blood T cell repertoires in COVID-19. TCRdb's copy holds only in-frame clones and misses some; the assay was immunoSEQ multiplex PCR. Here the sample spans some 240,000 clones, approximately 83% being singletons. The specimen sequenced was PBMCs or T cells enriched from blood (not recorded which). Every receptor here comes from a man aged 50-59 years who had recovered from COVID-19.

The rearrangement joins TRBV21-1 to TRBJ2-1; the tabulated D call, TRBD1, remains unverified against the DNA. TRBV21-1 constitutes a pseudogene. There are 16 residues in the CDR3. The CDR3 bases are TGTGCCAGCAACGCCCGGGACAGGGGAAGGTACAATGAGCAGTTCTTC. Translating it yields CASNARDRGRYNEQFF.

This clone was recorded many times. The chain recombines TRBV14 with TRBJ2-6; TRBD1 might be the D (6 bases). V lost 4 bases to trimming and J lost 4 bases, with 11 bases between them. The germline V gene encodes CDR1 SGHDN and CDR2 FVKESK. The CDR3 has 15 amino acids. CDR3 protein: CASSLVGTGANVLTF. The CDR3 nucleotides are TGTGCCAGCAGCCTGGTCGGGACAGGGGCCAACGTCCTGACTTTC.

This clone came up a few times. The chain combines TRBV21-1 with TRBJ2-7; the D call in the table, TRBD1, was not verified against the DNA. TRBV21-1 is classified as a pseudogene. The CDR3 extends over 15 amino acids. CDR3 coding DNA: TGTGCCAGCAGCTCGATTACAGGACAGGCTCACGAGCAGTACTTC. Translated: CASSSITGQAHEQYF.

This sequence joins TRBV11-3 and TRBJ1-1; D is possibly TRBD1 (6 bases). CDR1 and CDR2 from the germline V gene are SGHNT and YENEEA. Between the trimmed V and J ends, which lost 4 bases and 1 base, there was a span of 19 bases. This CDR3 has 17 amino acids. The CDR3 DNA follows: TGTGCCAGCAGCTCCCTCGGCACAGGGCCCAGGAACACTGAAGCTTTCTTT. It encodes CASSSLGTGPRNTEAFF. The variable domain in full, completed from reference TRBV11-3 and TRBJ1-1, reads EAGVVQSPRYKIIEKKQPVAFWCNPISGHNTLYWYLQNLGQGPELLIRYENEEAVDDSQLPKDRFSAERLKGVDSTLKIQPAELGDSAVYLCASSSLGTGPRNTEAFFGQGTRLTVV.

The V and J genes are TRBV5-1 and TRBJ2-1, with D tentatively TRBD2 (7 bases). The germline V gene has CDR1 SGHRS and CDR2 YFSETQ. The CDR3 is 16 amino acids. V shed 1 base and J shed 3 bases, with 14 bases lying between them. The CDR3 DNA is TGCGCCAGCAGCTTGTGGGCAGGGGAGGGCTACAATGAGCAGTTCTTC. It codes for CASSLWAGEGYNEQFF.

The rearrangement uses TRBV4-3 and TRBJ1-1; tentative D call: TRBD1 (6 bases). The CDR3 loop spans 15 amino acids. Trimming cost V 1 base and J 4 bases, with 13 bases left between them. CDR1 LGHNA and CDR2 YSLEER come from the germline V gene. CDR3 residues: CASSQVLRGTTEAFF. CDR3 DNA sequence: TGCGCCAGCAGCCAAGTGTTAAGGGGGACCACTGAAGCTTTCTTT.

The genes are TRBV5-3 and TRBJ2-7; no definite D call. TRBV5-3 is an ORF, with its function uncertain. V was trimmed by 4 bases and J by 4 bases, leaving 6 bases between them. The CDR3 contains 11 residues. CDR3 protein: CARSTRYEQYF. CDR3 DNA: TGTGCCAGAAGCACCAGGTACGAGCAGTACTTC.

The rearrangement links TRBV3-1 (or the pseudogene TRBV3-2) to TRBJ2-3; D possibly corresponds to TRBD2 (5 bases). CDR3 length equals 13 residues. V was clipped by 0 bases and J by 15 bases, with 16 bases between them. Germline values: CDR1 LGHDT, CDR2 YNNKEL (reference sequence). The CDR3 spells CASSQDPRLRLYF. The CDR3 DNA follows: TGTGCCAGCAGCCAAGATCCCCGACTAAGGCTCTATTTT.

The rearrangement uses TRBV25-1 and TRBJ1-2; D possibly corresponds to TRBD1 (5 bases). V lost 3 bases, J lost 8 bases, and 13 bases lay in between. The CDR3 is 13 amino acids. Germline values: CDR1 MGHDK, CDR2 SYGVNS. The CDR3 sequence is CASSDRVLNGYTF. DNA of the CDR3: TGTGCCAGCAGTGACAGGGTTTTAAACGGCTACACCTTC.

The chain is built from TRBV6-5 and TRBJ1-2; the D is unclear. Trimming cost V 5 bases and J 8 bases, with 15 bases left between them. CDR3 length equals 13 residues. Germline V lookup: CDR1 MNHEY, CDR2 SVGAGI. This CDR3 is CASSQWGAEGYTF. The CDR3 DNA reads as TGTGCCAGCAGTCAGTGGGGAGCTGAAGGCTACACCTTC.

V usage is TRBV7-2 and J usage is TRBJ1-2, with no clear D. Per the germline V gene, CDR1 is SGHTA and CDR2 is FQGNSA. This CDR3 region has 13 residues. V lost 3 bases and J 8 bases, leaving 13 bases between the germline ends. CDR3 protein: CASSFGAGRGYTF. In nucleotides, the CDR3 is TGTGCCAGCAGCTTCGGAGCGGGCCGAGGCTACACCTTC.

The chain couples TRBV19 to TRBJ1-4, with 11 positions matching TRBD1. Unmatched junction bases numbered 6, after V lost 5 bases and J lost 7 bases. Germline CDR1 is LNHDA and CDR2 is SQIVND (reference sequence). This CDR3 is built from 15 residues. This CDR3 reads CASSSAGTGGEKLFF. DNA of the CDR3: TGTGCCAGTAGTTCAGCCGGGACAGGGGGTGAAAAACTGTTTTTT.

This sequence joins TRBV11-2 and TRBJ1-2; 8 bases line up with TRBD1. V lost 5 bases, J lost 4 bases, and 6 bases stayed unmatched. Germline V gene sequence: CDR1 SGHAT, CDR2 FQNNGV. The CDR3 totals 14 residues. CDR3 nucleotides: TGTGCCAGCAGCACAGACAGGGGTACCTATGGCTACACCTTC. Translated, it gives CASSTDRGTYGYTF.

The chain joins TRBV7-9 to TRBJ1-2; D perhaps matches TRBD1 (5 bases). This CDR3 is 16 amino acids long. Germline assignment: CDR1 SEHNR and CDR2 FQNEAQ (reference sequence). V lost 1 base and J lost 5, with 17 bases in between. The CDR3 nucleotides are TGTGCCAGCAGCTTAGGTGTCCAGGGCGGGGCATATGGCTACACCTTC. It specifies CASSLGVQGGAYGYTF.